One and the same sample provided the 28 T cell receptor beta chains below, sequenced in a study of blood T cell repertoires in COVID-19. Some clones are missing from TCRdb's copy, which holds only in-frame ones; the method was immunoSEQ multiplex PCR. The sample yields about 300,000 clones, roughly 86% seen once. Sequencing was carried out using peripheral blood. The receptors were sampled from a man in his sixties or seventies with acute or convalescent COVID-19.

This chain connects TRBV27 to TRBJ1-6, with D unresolved. The CDR3 is made up of 14 amino acids. Trimming left V 5 bases short and J 10 bases short, with 15 bases between. Per the germline V gene, CDR1 is MNHEY and CDR2 is SMNVEV (reference sequence). CDR3 residues: CASSPPTLNSPLHF. The CDR3 bases are TGTGCCAGCAGTCCCCCGACACTGAACTCACCCCTCCACTTT.

This clone was seen only once. The chain links TRBV6-5 to TRBJ2-1; the match to TRBD2 covers 11 bases. Per the germline V gene, CDR1 is MNHEY and CDR2 is SVGAGI. The V gene end was trimmed by 3 bases and the J gene end by 7 bases; junction bases not matched to a gene: 5. The CDR3 length is 15 residues. This chain's CDR3 is CASSYSGRGVNEQFF. The CDR3 DNA follows: TGTGCCAGCAGTTATAGCGGGAGGGGGGTGAATGAGCAGTTCTTC.

The gene calls are TRBV30 and TRBJ2-1; D is unresolved. The CDR3 totals 12 residues. Germline V CDR1 and CDR2: GTSNPN, SVGIG (reference sequence). V lost 0 bases to trimming and J lost 9 bases, with 9 bases between them. In DNA form, the CDR3 reads TGTGCCTGGAGTGTACTGTCTCGTGAGCAGTTCTTC. Translating it yields CAWSVLSREQFF.

The CDR3 spells CASSLRDKSSPLHF. The CDR3 DNA is TGTGCCAGTAGTCTACGGGACAAAAGTTCACCCCTCCACTTT. The J gene is TRBJ1-6, the V gene TRBV19; TRBD1 might be the D (6 bases). This CDR3 is 14 amino acids long. Per germline, CDR1 LNHDA and CDR2 SQIVND (reference sequence). V was trimmed by 5 bases and J by 9 bases, leaving 14 bases between them.

This chain uses TRBV3-1 (or the pseudogene TRBV3-2) with TRBJ2-3, with TRBD1 matching 8 bases. V dropped 6 bases and J dropped 9; count of bases not matched to a gene: 20. The CDR3 loop spans 17 amino acids. The V gene's germline CDR1 is LGHDT and CDR2 YNNKEL (reference sequence). The CDR3 reads CASSDTAGTGGSGTQYF. DNA of the CDR3: TGTGCCAGCAGTGATACCGCCGGGACAGGAGGCTCGGGCACGCAGTATTTT.

V and J are TRBV7-7 and TRBJ2-1, with 9 bases lining up with TRBD2. Germline assignment: CDR1 SSHAT and CDR2 FNYEAQ (reference sequence). The length of the CDR3 is 16 residues. J was trimmed by 1 base and V by 5 bases; bases with no gene match: 6. CDR3 sequence reads: CASSPLSGGSYNEQFF. The CDR3, as DNA: TGTGCCAGCAGCCCCCTGAGCGGGGGGTCCTACAATGAGCAGTTCTTC.

The J gene is TRBJ1-5, the V gene TRBV5-5; 8 nucleotides line up with TRBD1. CDR3 length: 17 amino acids. V was clipped by 4 bases and J by 4 bases; unmatched bases: 13. Germline V gene data show CDR1 as SGHKS and CDR2 as YYEKEE (reference sequence). CDR3 sequence: CASSPNWDRQPNQPQHF. The CDR3 DNA reads as TGTGCCAGCAGCCCAAATTGGGACAGGCAACCTAATCAGCCCCAGCATTTT.

This clone showed up just once. This chain connects TRBV2 to TRBJ2-7; 10 bases fit TRBD1. Germline V gene sequence: CDR1 SNHLY, CDR2 FYNNEI. The V gene end was trimmed by 2 bases and the J gene end by 6 bases; junction bases not matched to a gene: 7. The length of the CDR3 is 15 residues. The CDR3 region is CASSESGTGDIEQYF. CDR3 sequence (DNA): TGTGCCAGCAGTGAATCCGGGACAGGGGATATCGAGCAGTACTTC.

This clone was counted a single time. The V gene is TRBV5-1, the J gene TRBJ2-2, with D perhaps matching TRBD2 (5 bases). Trimming took 4 bases from V and 0 from J, leaving 10 bases between them. Germline V gene data show CDR1 as SGHRS and CDR2 as YFSETQ. This CDR3 has 15 residues. This chain's CDR3 is CASSVLGANTGELFF. For the CDR3, the DNA is TGCGCCAGCAGCGTCTTGGGAGCGAACACCGGGGAGCTGTTTTTT.

This clone was seen more than once but under ten times. The chain carries TRBV19 and TRBJ2-5, with 9 positions matching TRBD1. Per germline, CDR1 LNHDA and CDR2 SQIVND (reference sequence). The CDR3 runs 15 residues. Losses at the gene ends were 1 base for V and 6 bases for J; bases not matched to a gene: 6. The CDR3 nucleotides read TGTGCCAGTAGTATAGGGACAGGGGTATTGAAGACCCAGTACTTC. This translates into CASSIGTGVLKTQYF.

The chain is built from TRBV29-1 and TRBJ2-7; 8 bases are shared with TRBD1. Germline lookup yields CDR1 SQVTM and CDR2 ANQGSEA. The trim removed 6 bases at V and 5 bases at J, leaving 9 bases unmatched. The CDR3 consists of 13 residues. The CDR3 region has the DNA TGCAGCGTGCAGGACAGGGTGGTAAACGAGCAGTACTTC. Protein sequence: CSVQDRVVNEQYF.

This chain links TRBV6-5 with TRBJ1-1; 7 nucleotides match TRBD1. The CDR3 consists of 14 residues. Germline V lookup: CDR1 MNHEY, CDR2 SVGAGI. With 8 bases clipped from V and 2 bases from J, the junction kept 8 bases outside the gene matches. CDR3 coding DNA: TGTGCCAGCCTCAGTGGAGGGGGCAACACTGAAGCTTTCTTT. Encoded protein: CASLSGGGNTEAFF.

The CDR3 loop reads CSARRGDEQFF. The CDR3 nucleotides are TGCAGTGCGAGGCGGGGGGATGAGCAGTTCTTC. The chain employs TRBV20-1 and TRBJ2-1; 8 nucleotides line up with TRBD2. This CDR3 spans 11 amino acids. V gave up 6 bases and J gave up 8 bases; unmatched junction bases: 3. The V gene's germline CDR1 is DFQATT and CDR2 SNEGSKA (reference sequence).

The chain is built from TRBV7-3 and TRBJ2-3; D remains unclear. This CDR3 has 15 residues. V lost 4 bases and J 2 bases, leaving 13 bases between the germline ends. CDR1 and CDR2 (germline): SGHTA, FQGTGA. CDR3 coding DNA: TGTGCCAGCAGCTCCAGTGGGCAGGTCACAGATACGCAGTATTTT. It yields the protein CASSSSGQVTDTQYF.

The rearrangement joins TRBV7-6 to TRBJ2-5, with 10 bases that match TRBD2. From germline, CDR1 is SGHVS and CDR2 FNYEAQ. The CDR3 contains 17 residues. Unmatched junction bases numbered 8, after V lost 3 bases and J lost 1 base. CDR3 DNA sequence: TGTGCCAGCAGCTTCGGACTAGCGGAGGAATTCCAAGAGACCCAGTACTTC. Protein product: CASSFGLAEEFQETQYF.

The V call is TRBV7-2, the J call TRBJ2-3; D might be TRBD1 (6 bases). Deletions cut 5 bases from V and 4 bases from J, with 16 bases between. The germline V gene has CDR1 SGHTA and CDR2 FQGNSA. This CDR3 region has 15 residues. Here the CDR3 reads CASSPGQRGADTQYF. CDR3 sequence (DNA): TGTGCCAGCAGCCCGGGACAAAGGGGCGCAGATACGCAGTATTTT.

CDR3 sequence reads: CASSLQGKVTDTQYF. The CDR3 DNA follows: TGCGCCAGCAGCTTACAGGGGAAAGTCACAGATACGCAGTATTTT. This chain uses TRBV5-1 with TRBJ2-3; 7 bases fit TRBD1. CDR1 and CDR2 from the germline V gene are SGHRS and YFSETQ. V gave up 2 bases and J gave up 2 bases; unmatched junction bases: 5. The CDR3 sequence is 15 residues long. Looking up the rest from reference TRBV5-1 and TRBJ2-3 gives the full variable domain: KAGVTQTPRYLIKTRGQQVTLSCSPISGHRSVSWYQQTPGQGLQFLFEYFSETQRNKGNFPGRFSGRQFSNSRSEMNVSTLELGDSALYLCASSLQGKVTDTQYFGPGTRLTVL.

The table lists this clone with a count of one. The chain joins TRBV6-6 to TRBJ2-5; weak D call: TRBD2 (6 bases). The germline V gene has CDR1 MNHNY and CDR2 SVGAGI (reference sequence). CDR3 size: 11 residues. The germline V and J ends were trimmed by 0 bases and 14 bases, with 10 bases remaining between them. CDR3 sequence (DNA): TGTGCCAGCAGTTACTCGCAGGACTATTACTTC. Protein: CASSYSQDYYF.

The chain employs TRBV5-4 and TRBJ1-2, with TRBD1 as a possible D gene (6 bases). Germline assignment: CDR1 SGHNT and CDR2 YYREEE (reference sequence). Trimming shortened V by 4 bases and J by 4 bases, and 14 bases separated the two germline ends. The CDR3 extends over 14 amino acids. The CDR3 here is CASSPRTVIYGYTF. Here the CDR3 DNA reads TGTGCCAGCAGCCCCAGGACAGTGATCTATGGCTACACCTTC.

V gene TRBV25-1 combines with J gene TRBJ2-2, with D hard to call. Germline V CDR1 and CDR2: MGHDK, SYGVNS. This CDR3 is 15 amino acids long. V dropped 4 bases and J dropped 1 base, with 10 bases sitting between them. CDR3 bases: TGTGCCAGCAGTGCGTATCCAGGGAACACCGGGGAGCTGTTTTTT. The encoded protein is CASSAYPGNTGELFF.

The chain employs TRBV11-2 and TRBJ2-5, with 11 bases lining up with TRBD2. The CDR3 length is 16 residues. Per the germline V gene, CDR1 is SGHAT and CDR2 is FQNNGV. The trim removed 1 base at V and 5 bases at J, leaving 6 bases unmatched. This CDR3 reads CASSLVAGGPRETQYF. Here the CDR3 DNA reads TGTGCCAGCAGCTTAGTAGCGGGGGGGCCGAGGGAGACCCAGTACTTC.

The chain links TRBV6-2 or TRBV6-3 to TRBJ2-7; the match to TRBD1 covers 9 bases. Germline CDR1 MNHEY, CDR2 SVGEGT. The CDR3 is made up of 14 amino acids. Germline trimming cut 5 bases from V and 3 bases from J; bases unmatched to any gene: 5. The CDR3 loop reads CASSRDRVNYEQYF. CDR3 bases: TGTGCCAGCAGTAGGGACAGGGTAAACTACGAGCAGTACTTC.

This clone was seen only a few times. The chain employs TRBV5-1 and TRBJ2-5, with 7 nucleotides matching TRBD1. This CDR3 has 14 amino acids. The V and J ends lost 5 bases and 3 bases, in that order; junction bases with no gene match: 7. Per germline, CDR1 SGHRS and CDR2 YFSETQ. CDR3 in DNA: TGCGCCAGCAGAGCCGGGACAGTCAAAGAGACCCAGTACTTC. It codes for CASRAGTVKETQYF.

The chain has TRBV6-5 and TRBJ1-4; TRBD1 is a possible D gene (5 bases). Trimming took 6 bases from V and 6 from J, leaving 14 bases between them. The germline CDR1 and CDR2 sequences are MNHEY and SVGAGI. The CDR3 covers 14 residues. Written as DNA, the CDR3 is TGTGCCAGCAGGCCACTAGGAGGGGATGAAAAACTGTTTTTT. Protein product: CASRPLGGDEKLFF.

The V call is TRBV4-3, the J call TRBJ1-2, with 9 positions matching TRBD1. Germline V gene data show CDR1 as LGHNA and CDR2 as YSLEER. Unmatched junction bases numbered 12, after V lost 0 bases and J lost 4 bases. CDR3 length equals 18 residues. The CDR3 nucleotides are TGCGCCAGCAGCCAAGACGGGACAGGGCGTCTGGATACCTATGGCTACACCTTC. Protein sequence: CASSQDGTGRLDTYGYTF.

The chain employs TRBV19 and TRBJ1-6; D call uncertain. The germline gives CDR1 LNHDA, CDR2 SQIVND (reference sequence). This CDR3 contains 19 residues. The germline V and J ends were trimmed by 3 bases and 8 bases, with 26 bases remaining between them. In nucleotides, the CDR3 is TGTGCCAGTAGTATGTCCCTCACTCTAACTCCCATGCGGGATTCACCCCTCCACTTT. Its protein is CASSMSLTLTPMRDSPLHF. Together with reference TRBV19 and TRBJ1-6, the CDR3 gives the full variable domain: DGGITQSPKYLFRKEGQNVTLSCEQNLNHDAMYWYRQDPGQGLRLIYYSQIVNDFQKGDIAEGYSVSREKKESFPLTVTSAQKNPTAFYLCASSMSLTLTPMRDSPLHFGNGTRLTVT.

V gene TRBV28 combines with J gene TRBJ1-5; perhaps TRBD1 as D (5 bases). CDR1 is MDHEN and CDR2 is SYDVKM in the germline V gene. CDR3 length equals 15 residues. V lost 2 bases, J lost 3 bases, and 11 bases lay in between. CDR3 residues: CASSLAGFNNQPQHF. The DNA of the CDR3 is TGTGCCAGCAGTTTAGCAGGGTTCAACAATCAGCCCCAGCATTTT.

This chain uses TRBV4-3 with TRBJ1-4; 10 bases map to TRBD1. Germline trimming cut 1 base from V and 11 bases from J; bases unmatched to any gene: 10. From germline, CDR1 is LGHNA and CDR2 YSLEER. The length of the CDR3 is 16 residues. The CDR3, as DNA: TGCGCCAGCAGCCAAGCCCAGGACAGGGGGAACGAGAAACTGTTTTTT. Residues: CASSQAQDRGNEKLFF.